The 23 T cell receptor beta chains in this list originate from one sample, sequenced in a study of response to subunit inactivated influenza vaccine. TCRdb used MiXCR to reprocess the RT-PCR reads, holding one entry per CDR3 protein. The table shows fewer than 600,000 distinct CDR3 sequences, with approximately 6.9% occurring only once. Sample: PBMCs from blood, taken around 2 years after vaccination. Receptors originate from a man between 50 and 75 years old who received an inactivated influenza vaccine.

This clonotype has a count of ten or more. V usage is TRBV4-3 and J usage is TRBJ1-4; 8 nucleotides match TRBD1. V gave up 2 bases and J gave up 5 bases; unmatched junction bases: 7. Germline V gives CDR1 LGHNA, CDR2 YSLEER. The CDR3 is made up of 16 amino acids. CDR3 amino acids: CASSQKPGQANEKLFF. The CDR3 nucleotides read TGCGCCAGCAGCCAAAAACCGGGACAGGCGAATGAAAAACTGTTTTTT.

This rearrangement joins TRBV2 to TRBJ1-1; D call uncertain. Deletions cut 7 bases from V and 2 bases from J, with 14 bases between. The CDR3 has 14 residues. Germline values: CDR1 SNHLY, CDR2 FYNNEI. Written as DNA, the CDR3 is TGTGCCAGCAAGCCCCATCTGAGTAACACTGAAGCTTTCTTT. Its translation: CASKPHLSNTEAFF.

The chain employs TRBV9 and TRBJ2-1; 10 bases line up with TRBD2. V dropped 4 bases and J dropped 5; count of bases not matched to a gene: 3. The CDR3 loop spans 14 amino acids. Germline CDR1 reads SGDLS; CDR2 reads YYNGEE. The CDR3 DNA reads TGTGCCAGCAGCTCCAGCGGGGGGGACAATGAGCAGTTCTTC. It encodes CASSSSGGDNEQFF.

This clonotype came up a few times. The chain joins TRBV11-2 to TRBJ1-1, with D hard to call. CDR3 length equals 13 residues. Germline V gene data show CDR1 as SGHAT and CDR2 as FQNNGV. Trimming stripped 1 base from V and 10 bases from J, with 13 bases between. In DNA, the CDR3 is TGTGCCAGCAGCTTAGGAACAGCAATGATAGCTTTCTTT. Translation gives CASSLGTAMIAFF.

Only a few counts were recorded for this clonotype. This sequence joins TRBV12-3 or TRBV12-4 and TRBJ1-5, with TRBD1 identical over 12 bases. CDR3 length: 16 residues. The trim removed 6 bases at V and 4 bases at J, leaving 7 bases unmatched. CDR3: CASSYRDRGPNQPQHF. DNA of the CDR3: TGTGCCAGCAGCTACCGGGACAGGGGGCCTAATCAGCCCCAGCATTTT.

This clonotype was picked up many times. The CDR3 DNA follows: TGCAGTGCCCCCGGGGCACCGTCCTACGAGCAGTACTTC. Translated, it gives CSAPGAPSYEQYF. This chain links TRBV20-1 with TRBJ2-7; D may match TRBD1 or TRBD2 (5 bases each). This CDR3 contains 13 residues. Germline CDR1 DFQATT, CDR2 SNEGSKA (reference sequence). Trimming removed 6 bases at V and 1 base at J, with 13 bases between.

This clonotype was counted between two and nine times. The DNA of the CDR3 is TGTGCCAGCAGCTTAGAGTGGGCGGATAACGAGCAGTACTTC. It specifies CASSLEWADNEQYF. This rearrangement joins TRBV11-2 to TRBJ2-7, with D hard to call. V was clipped by 0 bases and J by 5 bases, with 11 bases between them. The germline CDR1 and CDR2 sequences are SGHAT and FQNNGV. The length of the CDR3 is 14 residues. Using reference TRBV11-2 and TRBJ2-7 for the parts outside the CDR3, the full variable domain is EAGVAQSPRYKIIEKRQSVAFWCNPISGHATLYWYQQILGQGPKLLIQFQNNGVVDDSQLPKDRFSAERLKGVDSTLKIQPAKLEDSAVYLCASSLEWADNEQYFGPGTRLTVT.

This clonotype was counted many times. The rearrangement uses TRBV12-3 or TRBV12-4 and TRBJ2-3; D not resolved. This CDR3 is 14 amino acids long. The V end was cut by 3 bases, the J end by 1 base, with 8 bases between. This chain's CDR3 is CASSFGWGTDTQYF. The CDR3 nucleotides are TGTGCCAGCAGTTTTGGTTGGGGCACAGATACGCAGTATTTT.

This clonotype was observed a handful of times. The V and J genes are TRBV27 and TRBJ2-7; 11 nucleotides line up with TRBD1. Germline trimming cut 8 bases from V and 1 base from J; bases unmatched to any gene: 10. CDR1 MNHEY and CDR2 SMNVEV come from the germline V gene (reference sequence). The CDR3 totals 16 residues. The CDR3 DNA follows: TGTGCCAGCGCCTGGACAGGGGGCGTAGGTTCCTACGAGCAGTACTTC. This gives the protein CASAWTGGVGSYEQYF.

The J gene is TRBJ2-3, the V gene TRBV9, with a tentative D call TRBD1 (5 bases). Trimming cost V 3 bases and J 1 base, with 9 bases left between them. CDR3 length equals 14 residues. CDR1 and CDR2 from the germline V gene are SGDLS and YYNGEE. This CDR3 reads CASSEGIGTDTQYF. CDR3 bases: TGTGCCAGCAGCGAGGGGATCGGCACAGATACGCAGTATTTT.

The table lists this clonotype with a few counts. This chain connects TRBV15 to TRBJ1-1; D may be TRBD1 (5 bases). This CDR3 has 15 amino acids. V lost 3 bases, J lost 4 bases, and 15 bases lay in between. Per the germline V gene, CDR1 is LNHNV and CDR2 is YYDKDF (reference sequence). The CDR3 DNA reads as TGTGCCACCAGCAGCAGACCCCCCGGGGCCACTGAAGCTTTCTTT. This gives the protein CATSSRPPGATEAFF.

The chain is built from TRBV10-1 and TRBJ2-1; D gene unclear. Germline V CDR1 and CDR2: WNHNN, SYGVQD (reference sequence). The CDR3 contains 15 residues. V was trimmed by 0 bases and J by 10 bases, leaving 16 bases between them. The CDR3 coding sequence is TGCGCCAGCAGTGAGTCGATGCAGGCCCAAGAGGAGCAGTTCTTC. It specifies CASSESMQAQEEQFF.

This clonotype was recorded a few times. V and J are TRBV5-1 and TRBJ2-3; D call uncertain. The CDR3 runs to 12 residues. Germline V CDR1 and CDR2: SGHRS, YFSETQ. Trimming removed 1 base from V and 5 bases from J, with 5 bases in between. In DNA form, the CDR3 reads TGCGCCAGCAGCTTGAGAGAAGATACGCAGTATTTT. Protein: CASSLREDTQYF.

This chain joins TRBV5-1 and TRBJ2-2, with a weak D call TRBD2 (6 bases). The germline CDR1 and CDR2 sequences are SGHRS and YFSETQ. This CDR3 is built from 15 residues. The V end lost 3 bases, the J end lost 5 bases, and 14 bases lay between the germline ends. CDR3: CASSWTTRGTGELFF. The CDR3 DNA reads TGCGCCAGCAGCTGGACTACTCGGGGTACCGGGGAGCTGTTTTTT.

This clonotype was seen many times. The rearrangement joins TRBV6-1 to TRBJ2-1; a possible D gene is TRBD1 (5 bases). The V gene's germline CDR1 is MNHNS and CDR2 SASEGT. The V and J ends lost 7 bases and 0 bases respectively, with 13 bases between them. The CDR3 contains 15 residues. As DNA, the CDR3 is TGTGCCAGCATGGGTGGGGCACGCTCCTACAATGAGCAGTTCTTC. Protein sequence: CASMGGARSYNEQFF.

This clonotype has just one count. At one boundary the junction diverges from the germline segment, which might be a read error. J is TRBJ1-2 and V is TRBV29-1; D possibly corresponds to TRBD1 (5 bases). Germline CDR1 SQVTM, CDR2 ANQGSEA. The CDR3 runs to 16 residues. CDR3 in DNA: TGCCGCGTTGATACGAGTTTGGTTGGGGCGCTTTATGGCTACACCTTC. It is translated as CRVDTSLVGALYGYTF.

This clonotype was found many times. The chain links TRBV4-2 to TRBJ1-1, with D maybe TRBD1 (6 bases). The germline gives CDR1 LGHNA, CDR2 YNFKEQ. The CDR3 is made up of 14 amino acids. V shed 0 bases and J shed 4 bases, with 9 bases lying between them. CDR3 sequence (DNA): TGTGCCAGCAGCCAAGATCCACAGGGCACTGAAGCTTTCTTT. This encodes CASSQDPQGTEAFF.

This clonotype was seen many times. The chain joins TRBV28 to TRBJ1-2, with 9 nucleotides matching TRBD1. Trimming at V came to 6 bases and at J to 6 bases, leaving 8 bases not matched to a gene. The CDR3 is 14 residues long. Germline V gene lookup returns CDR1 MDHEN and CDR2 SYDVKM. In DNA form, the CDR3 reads TGTGCCAGCAGATCACCGGGACAGGGTAATGGCTACACCTTC. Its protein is CASRSPGQGNGYTF.

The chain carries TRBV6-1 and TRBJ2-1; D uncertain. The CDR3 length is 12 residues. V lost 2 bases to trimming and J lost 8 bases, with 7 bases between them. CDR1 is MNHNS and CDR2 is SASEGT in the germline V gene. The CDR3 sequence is CASSEWGYEQFF. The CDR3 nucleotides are TGTGCCAGCAGTGAATGGGGTTATGAGCAGTTCTTC.

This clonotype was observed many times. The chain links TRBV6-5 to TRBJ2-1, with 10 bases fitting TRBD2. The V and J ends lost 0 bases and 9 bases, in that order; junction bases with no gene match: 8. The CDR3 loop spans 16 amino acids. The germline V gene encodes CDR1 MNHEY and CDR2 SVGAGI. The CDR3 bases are TGTGCCAGCAGTTACTCGTTAACTAGCGGGAAGGGTGAGCAGTTCTTC. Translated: CASSYSLTSGKGEQFF.

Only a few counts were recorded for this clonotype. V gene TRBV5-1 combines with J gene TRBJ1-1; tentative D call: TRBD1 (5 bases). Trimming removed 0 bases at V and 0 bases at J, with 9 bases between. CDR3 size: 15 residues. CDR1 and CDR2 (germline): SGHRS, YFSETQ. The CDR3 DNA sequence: TGCGCCAGCAGCTTGGGTGGGACGGTGAACACTGAAGCTTTCTTT. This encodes CASSLGGTVNTEAFF.

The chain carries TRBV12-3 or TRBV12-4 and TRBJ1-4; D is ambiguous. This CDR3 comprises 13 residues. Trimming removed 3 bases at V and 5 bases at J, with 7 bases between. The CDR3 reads CASSFRQNEKLFF. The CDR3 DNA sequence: TGTGCCAGCAGTTTTCGGCAGAATGAAAAACTGTTTTTT.

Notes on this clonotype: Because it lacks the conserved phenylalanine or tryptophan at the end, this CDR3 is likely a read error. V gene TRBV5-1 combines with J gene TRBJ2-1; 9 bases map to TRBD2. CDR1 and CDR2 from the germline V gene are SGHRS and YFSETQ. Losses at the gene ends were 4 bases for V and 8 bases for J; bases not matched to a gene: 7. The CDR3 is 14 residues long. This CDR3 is CASSHSGSSYEQFS. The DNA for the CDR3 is TGCGCCAGCAGCCATAGCGGGAGCTCCTATGAGCAGTTCTCC.